These 18 T cell receptor beta chains were all obtained from the same sample, sequenced in a study of human T cells and chemical hapten exposure. Regarding time point: patch test 2, 6 weeks after DPC sensitization. The treatment: therapeutic diphenylcyclopropenone sensitization with weekly scalp DPC. TCRdb analysed the RACE reads with MiXCR anew, one entry per CDR3 protein. The sample yields some 80,000 distinct CDR3 sequences, about a tenth seen once. Sequenced material: whole blood, taken in connection with sensitization to the hapten diphenylcyclopropenone (DPC). Receptors originate from a woman in her twenties or thirties with alopecia areata. Some clones in this sample may be carry-over from other donors' samples.

This clonotype was detected a few times. J is TRBJ1-5 and V is TRBV15, with D possibly TRBD1 on 6 matching bases. Per the germline V gene, CDR1 is LNHNV and CDR2 is YYDKDF (reference sequence). Trimming removed 3 bases at V and 2 bases at J, with 14 bases between. CDR3 length equals 16 residues. The CDR3 DNA is TGTGCCACCAGCAGCTACAGGGCGGTGGGCAATCAGCCCCAGCATTTT. This translates into CATSSYRAVGNQPQHF.

This clonotype has more than one count but fewer than ten. The chain carries TRBV11-3 and TRBJ2-2, with unresolved D. Germline lookup yields CDR1 SGHNT and CDR2 YENEEA. The CDR3 runs 16 residues. Trimming shortened V by 6 bases and J by 5 bases, and 19 bases separated the two germline ends. As DNA, the CDR3 is TGTGCCAGCAGTTCCATCGGTATTCGACGGACCGGGGAGCTGTTTTTT. Its translation: CASSSIGIRRTGELFF. Full variable domain (remainder filled in from reference TRBV11-3 and TRBJ2-2): EAGVVQSPRYKIIEKKQPVAFWCNPISGHNTLYWYLQNLGQGPELLIRYENEEAVDDSQLPKDRFSAERLKGVDSTLKIQPAELGDSAVYLCASSSIGIRRTGELFFGEGSRLTVL.

This clonotype was counted ten times or more. The chain links TRBV27 to TRBJ1-2, with D possibly being TRBD1 (5 bases). From germline, CDR1 is MNHEY and CDR2 SMNVEV (reference sequence). V lost 4 bases, J lost 6 bases, and 12 bases lay in between. This CDR3 has 13 residues. This CDR3 is CASSYSAGNGYTF. CDR3 nucleotides: TGTGCCAGCAGTTATTCTGCAGGGAATGGCTACACCTTC.

V is TRBV7-2 and J is TRBJ2-6; 8 bases align to TRBD2. Losses at the gene ends were 4 bases for V and 0 bases for J; bases not matched to a gene: 2. This CDR3 is built from 16 residues. Germline V gene sequence: CDR1 SGHTA, CDR2 FQGNSA. The CDR3 DNA reads TGTGCCAGCAGCTCCAGCGGGAGCTCTGGGGCCAACGTCCTGACTTTC. This sequence encodes CASSSSGSSGANVLTF.

The table lists this clonotype with many counts. The chain recombines TRBV4-3 with TRBJ2-2, with D maybe TRBD2 (5 bases). The CDR3 consists of 17 residues. The V end was cut by 0 bases, the J end by 7 bases, with 18 bases between. Germline CDR1 is LGHNA and CDR2 is YSLEER. CDR3 nucleotide sequence: TGCGCCAGCAGCCAAGATCTTTACGGCCCTGCGGGCGGGGAGCTGTTTTTT. Encoded protein: CASSQDLYGPAGGELFF.

This clonotype was detected ten times or more. The chain links TRBV19 to TRBJ2-7; 7 bases match TRBD2. After removal of 7 bases from V and 3 bases from J, the junction contained 9 bases not matched to a gene. The V gene's germline CDR1 is LNHDA and CDR2 SQIVND (reference sequence). This CDR3 contains 14 residues. CDR3 loop: CASNPGLGFYEQYF. Here the CDR3 DNA reads TGTGCCAGTAATCCCGGACTAGGATTCTACGAGCAGTACTTC. The variable domain in full, completed from reference TRBV19 and TRBJ2-7, reads DGGITQSPKYLFRKEGQNVTLSCEQNLNHDAMYWYRQDPGQGLRLIYYSQIVNDFQKGDIAEGYSVSREKKESFPLTVTSAQKNPTAFYLCASNPGLGFYEQYFGPGTRLTVT.

This clonotype was seen only a few times. The rearrangement links TRBV5-1 to TRBJ2-2; 8 nucleotides align to TRBD1. This CDR3 contains 16 residues. Looked up from germline, CDR1 is SGHRS and CDR2 is YFSETQ. Trimming took 2 bases from V and 5 from J; bases not matched to a gene: 8. CDR3 region: CASSFPTGGLTGELFF. The CDR3 DNA is TGCGCCAGCAGCTTCCCCACAGGGGGTTTGACCGGGGAGCTGTTTTTT.

This clonotype was counted ten times or more. The V call is TRBV6-5, the J call TRBJ2-7, with D hard to call. The CDR3 length is 13 residues. Germline lookup yields CDR1 MNHEY and CDR2 SVGAGI. Trimming removed 6 bases at V and 5 bases at J, with 14 bases between. CDR3 sequence reads: CASRKSRSHEQYF. CDR3 nucleotide sequence: TGTGCCAGCAGGAAAAGTCGTTCCCACGAGCAGTACTTC.

The rearrangement uses TRBV28 and TRBJ2-7, with a weak D call TRBD2 (5 bases). The V end was cut by 1 base, the J end by 0 bases, with 13 bases between. CDR3 length: 16 residues. Germline-derived CDR1 and CDR2 are MDHEN and SYDVKM. This CDR3 reads CASSLFGVGSSYEQYF. The DNA of the CDR3 is TGTGCCAGCAGTTTATTCGGGGTTGGGAGCTCCTACGAGCAGTACTTC.

At least ten counts were recorded for this clonotype. The chain has TRBV4-1 and TRBJ2-3; 11 positions agree with TRBD1. The CDR3 runs 17 residues. Germline V gene sequence: CDR1 MGHRA, CDR2 YSYEKL. Trimming at V came to 0 bases and at J to 4 bases, leaving 6 bases not matched to a gene. Here the CDR3 DNA reads TGCGCCAGCAGCCAAGATGCTTCGGGACAGGGGGCAGATACGCAGTATTTT. The encoded protein is CASSQDASGQGADTQYF.

This clonotype has a count of ten or more. J is TRBJ2-1 and V is TRBV6-2 or TRBV6-3; D may correspond to TRBD1 or TRBD2 (6 bases each). Looked up from germline, CDR1 is MNHEY and CDR2 is SVGEGT. V was clipped by 6 bases and J by 7 bases, with 25 bases between them. The CDR3 is 17 residues long. CDR3 amino acids: CASRPNRGPSRRNEQFF. The CDR3 coding sequence is TGTGCCAGCAGACCGAACCGGGGGCCTAGCCGACGTAATGAGCAGTTCTTC.

In its sample, this clonotype was seen many times. The chain couples TRBV27 to TRBJ1-4; 9 bases fit TRBD1. Trimming took 4 bases from V and 3 from J; bases not matched to a gene: 6. CDR3 length equals 16 residues. Germline CDR1 and CDR2: MNHEY and SMNVEV (reference sequence). The CDR3 spells CASSSGQGLSNEKLFF. CDR3 sequence (DNA): TGTGCCAGCAGTTCCGGACAGGGGCTATCTAATGAAAAACTGTTTTTT. The full variable domain, rest sourced from reference TRBV27 and TRBJ1-4, is EAQVTQNPRYLITVTGKKLTVTCSQNMNHEYMSWYRQDPGLGLRQIYYSMNVEVTDKGDVPEGYKVSRKEKRNFPLILESPSPNQTSLYFCASSSGQGLSNEKLFFGSGTQLSVL.

The chain links TRBV12-5 to TRBJ2-1, with D perhaps being TRBD1 or TRBD2 (7 bases each). Trimming pared 5 bases from V and 0 bases from J, leaving 14 bases between. The CDR3 has 16 residues. Germline V gene sequence: CDR1 LGHNT, CDR2 FRNRAP. The CDR3 is CASGAGAGGSYNEQFF. The CDR3 region has the DNA TGTGCTAGTGGTGCGGGGGCAGGGGGCTCCTACAATGAGCAGTTCTTC.

This clonotype was recorded at least ten times. The rearrangement links TRBV5-5 to TRBJ1-5; tentatively, D is TRBD1 (5 bases). The CDR3 covers 14 residues. Trimming took off 0 bases at V and 5 bases at J, with 9 bases between the two ends. CDR1 and CDR2 from the germline V gene are SGHKS and YYEKEE (reference sequence). In nucleotides, the CDR3 is TGTGCCAGCAGCTTGGGGGGCCAGTATCAGCCCCAGCATTTT. Residues: CASSLGGQYQPQHF.

This clonotype has only a few counts. V gene TRBV18 combines with J gene TRBJ1-1; D is undetermined. Trimming removed 2 bases from V and 0 bases from J, with 7 bases in between. The V gene's germline CDR1 is KGHSH and CDR2 LQKENI. The CDR3 has 14 residues. CDR3 sequence reads: CASSPAPLNTEAFF. As DNA, the CDR3 is TGTGCCAGCTCACCAGCTCCCCTGAACACTGAAGCTTTCTTT.

The sample holds a few counts of this clonotype. V is TRBV11-2 and J is TRBJ1-1; a possible D gene is TRBD1 (5 bases). The CDR3 length is 14 residues. From germline, CDR1 is SGHAT and CDR2 FQNNGV. V was pared by 0 bases and J by 11 bases, with 16 bases between. The CDR3 DNA is TGTGCCAGCAGCTTAGATCGTACGTCAGGGAGGGCTTTCTTT. Translation: CASSLDRTSGRAFF.

V is TRBV18 and J is TRBJ1-5, with D perhaps matching TRBD1 (5 bases). CDR1 and CDR2 (germline): KGHSH, LQKENI. The CDR3 loop spans 15 amino acids. V was pared by 0 bases and J by 3 bases, with 9 bases between. Here the CDR3 DNA reads TGTGCCAGCTCACCACCTGGGGGTTCCAATCAGCCCCAGCATTTT. Amino acid sequence: CASSPPGGSNQPQHF.

V and J are TRBV5-4 and TRBJ2-3; the D is unclear. Germline lookup yields CDR1 SGHNT and CDR2 YYREEE (reference sequence). V shed 0 bases and J shed 3 bases, with 5 bases lying between them. The CDR3 has 13 residues. As DNA, the CDR3 is TGTGCCAGCAGCTTGGAAGGGACAGATACGCAGTATTTT. This sequence encodes CASSLEGTDTQYF. Filled out from reference TRBV5-4 and TRBJ2-3, the complete variable domain reads ETGVTQSPTHLIKTRGQQVTLRCSSQSGHNTVSWYQQALGQGPQFIFQYYREEENGRGNFPPRFSGLQFPNYSSELNVNALELDDSALYLCASSLEGTDTQYFGPGTRLTVL.